The T cell receptor beta chain under discussion was sequenced for a study of T cell responses to AZD1222 COVID-19 vaccine. Study-wide results and caveats: CD4 TCRs associated with vaccination spanned spike, dominating at 160-218 and 743-854. The peak T cell response came first, and repertoires were sampled only after it. Baseline serology detected seropositivity in only a handful of AZD1222 recipients.

In the case of this clone: The antigen is not known.

This CDR3 spans 13 amino acids. Germline CDR1 reads MNHEY; CDR2 reads SVGAGI. Between the trimmed V and J ends, which lost 6 bases and 5 bases, there was a span of 13 bases. Produced via immunoSEQ multiplex PCR; TCRdb's table is partial and in-frame only. The sample holds 150,000 or so clones. The sequence came from an adult in good health. The genes are TRBV6-5 and TRBJ2-5; tentative D call: TRBD2 (6 bases). Sequencing was done on a sample of peripheral blood. CDR3 protein: CASRRDSEETQYF. The CDR3 bases are TGTGCCAGCAGGAGGGACTCCGAGGAGACCCAGTACTTC.